This TCR beta chain was sequenced during a study of blood T cell repertoires in COVID-19. Study details: Acute and convalescent COVID-19 samples came from the United States, Italy and Spain.

Repertoires were generated with immunoSEQ multiplex PCR, while TCRdb's copy carries only in-frame clones and drops some. The sample carries about 53,000 clones, 80% to 90% recorded once. The sequence was collected from a man aged 50-60 years with acute or convalescent COVID-19. Input material: peripheral blood.

For the CDR3, the DNA is TGTGCCAGCAGTTTGACAGGGCCCTATGGCTACACCTTC. Translating gives CASSLTGPYGYTF. This chain uses TRBV27 with TRBJ1-2; the match to TRBD1 covers 7 bases. CDR3 length: 13 amino acids. The germline V gene has CDR1 MNHEY and CDR2 SMNVEV (reference sequence). J lost 4 bases, V lost 3 bases, and 2 bases had no gene match.